The entry below gives a single T cell receptor (beta chain) sequence along with its context. Its specificity is unknown. Germline CDR1 SGHNT, CDR2 YYREEE (reference sequence). V lost 0 bases to trimming and J lost 4 bases; unmatched junction nucleotides: 10. CDR3 length: 16 residues. The data are from a study of blood T cells in healthy people across ages. Study results and limitations: Measured against age, TCR beta diversity per million T cells decreased in a roughly linear manner.

Together with a sample-barcoded 5' primer, a J-beta primer mix was included in a second PCR lasting roughly 6 to 12 cycles. Each sample yielded at least 2.5 million CDR3-containing paired-end reads. TCRdb itself ran the 5' RACE reads through MiXCR, one entry per CDR3 protein. The sample carries some 1 million distinct CDR3 sequences, roughly 45% recorded once. This sequence was found in a woman aged 55-70 years in good health. Sequenced material: blood. The chain recombines TRBV5-4 with TRBJ2-7, with 7 bases aligning to TRBD2. The chain's CDR3 is CASSLGVAGELYEQYF. In DNA, the CDR3 is TGTGCCAGCAGCTTGGGGGTGGCGGGGGAGCTATACGAGCAGTACTTC. The complete variable domain, with remaining parts taken from reference TRBV5-4 and TRBJ2-7, reads ETGVTQSPTHLIKTRGQQVTLRCSSQSGHNTVSWYQQALGQGPQFIFQYYREEENGRGNFPPRFSGLQFPNYSSELNVNALELDDSALYLCASSLGVAGELYEQYFGPGTRLTVT.